This T cell receptor (beta chain) was recorded in a study of shared clonotypes between healthy human individuals (dated by TCRdb to 2018 to 2021). Regarding the study in general: A few men and a couple of women, aged 18 to 49 years, made up the cohort. Per donor, three plates each were used for CD4 naive and CD4 memory, two for CD8 naive, and one for CD8 memory. To estimate repertoire size and how much clonotypes are shared between individuals, the study performed deep sequencing of blood TCR repertoires from a handful of healthy adults. To increase sequencing depth and limit assay-specific biases, TCR repertoire library preparation and sequencing were carried out by different laboratories using diverse techniques. Per donor, leukapheresis produced somewhere between about 0.85 and 10 billion PBMCs.

CD8 naive samples were CD45RO-negative cells positively selected for CCR7, giving a CD45RA+CCR7+ population that excluded TemRA cells. Donors were healthy HIV-negative adults with no recently reported acute infections or vaccinations. Every donor was a Caucasian adult living in Nashville, Tennessee, USA. Blood was collected by leukapheresis, and PBMCs were isolated by Ficoll-Histopaque density gradient centrifugation and then cryopreserved in liquid nitrogen vapor phase. Analytical flow cytometry was used to check the purity and quantity of every magnetically sorted T cell population. Genomic DNA was isolated from each sorted fraction and quantified by UV absorbance on a Nanodrop 2000c. Trimming removed 0 bases from V and 0 bases from J, leaving 8 bases between the germline ends. Inclusive of the bounding cysteine and phenylalanine, the CDR3 is 15 residues long. The retained sequence is limited to the CDR3, 45 bases, with the frame set at the first base. The germline V gene (reference sequence) gives CDR1 as LNHNV and CDR2 as YYDKDF.

Using the deep immunoSEQ assay, multiplex PCR amplified TCR CDR3 regions from genomic DNA. Extracted genomic DNA from each cell subset was spread evenly across all wells of several immunoSEQ 96-well plates, with each plate serving as a replicate. Each replicate PCR for sorted subsets received around 0.2 ug genomic DNA, equal to roughly 30,000 T cell genomes. Purified libraries were measured with a Qubit 3.0 fluorometer, size-checked on a Bioanalyzer 2100, and measured again with the KAPA Library Quantification kit. A separate single-read 150-cycle Illumina NextSeq 550 flow cell was used to sequence each immunoSEQ 96-well plate. On the study's bioinformatics: Because the immunoSEQ output included only junctional sequences and no quality scores, the filtering could not be the same as the filtering used for full-length reads. To assign V/J genes and CDR3, sequences were annotated using PyIR, a Python wrapper for IgBLAST v1.9, with IMGT germline references. Reads were removed for weak V/J assignments (E-value above 1e-6), missing CDR3, stop codons, out-of-frame junctions, or ambiguous translated residues. V3J clonotypes were defined as sequences sharing the same inferred V gene, J gene, and CDR3 amino acid sequence. Percentage overlap between repertoires was computed as shared unique clonotypes divided by the size of the smaller repertoire. Repertoire richness was assessed with RTK rarefaction, the Chao1 estimator, and Recon v2.1 estimates of unobserved clonotypes. Generation probabilities for all TCRbeta clonotypes obtained by the gDNA method from a few donors were computed using OLGA. TCRdb provides this immuneACCESS table in a form limited to in-frame rearrangements. Some clones are lacking; in checked studies, under half of them reflect an unresolved V gene, and why the rest are absent is not known. V, J and clone size were drawn from that table, and D and trimming were deduced from the DNA. The sample data list millions of clones, and about 94% of these were observed just once. The ten largest clones represent 0.9% to 1.4% of the sample.

Regarding this clone: It lacks a known antigen. No per-base quality is available; no much larger clone lies one base away.

Broad study findings and their caveats: Because the study included a small number of donors, the genetic and exposure-history diversity represented was limited. Estimated clonotype richness was generally larger for naive than for memory subsets. Higher generation probabilities were observed for clonotypes shared by all four sorted-subset donors than for non-shared clonotypes. Only blood was sampled, and tissue TCR repertoires likely differ from those in blood. Pairwise subsampling indicated that sequencing depth was expected to affect the degree of clonotype sharing among donors. About 5% of naive CD4, 3% to 3.5% of naive CD8, approximately 2% of memory CD4, and 0.4% of memory CD8 clonotypes were shared across four donors. Even with the large sequencing depth, rarefaction of the sorted-subset datasets indicated that sequencing was incomplete.

The chain links TRBV15 with TRBJ1-2; TRBD1 could be the D gene, as 5 bases match. Sequences were obtained from naive CD8+ T cells sorted from blood. This sample's cell subset or site label indicates: CD45RA+CCR7+. The clonotype originates from a man aged 18 to 30 in good health. This receptor has the CDR3 CATSRDTGANYGYTF. The DNA reads TGTGCCACCAGCAGAGATACAGGAGCTAACTATGGCTACACCTTC. Reference TRBV15 and TRBJ1-2 proteins supply the regions before and after the CDR3; the full variable domain is: DAMVIQNPRYQVTQFGKPVTLSCSQTLNHNVMYWYQQKSSQAPKLLFHYYDKDFNNEADTPDNFQSRRPNTSFCFLDIRSPGLGDTAMYLCATSRDTGANYGYTFGSGTRLTVV.